This T cell receptor (beta chain) was captured in a study of response to subunit inactivated influenza vaccine. Study conclusions and caveats: Authors suggested that a seasonal influenza vaccination recruits few new T cells each time.

V was pared by 0 bases and J by 2 bases, with 15 bases of the junction left unmatched. The CDR3 has 19 amino acids. CDR1 is DFQATT and CDR2 is SNEGSKA in the germline V gene (reference sequence). TCRdb reanalysed the RT-PCR reads using MiXCR and keeps one entry per CDR3 protein. The data show 150,000 or so distinct CDR3 sequences, around 11% seen once. This clonotype was seen only a few times. The antigen is unknown. The sample was CD8+ T cells sorted from PBMCs, taken around 25 months after vaccination. The sequence came from a man between 50 and 75 years old who received an inactivated influenza vaccine. The chain recombines TRBV20-1 with TRBJ2-1; TRBD2 matches at 8 bases. Here the CDR3 DNA reads TGCAGTGCTAGAGATCAGGCGAGCGGGAGCAAGGTAACCTACAATGAGCAGTTCTTC. It translates to CSARDQASGSKVTYNEQFF.